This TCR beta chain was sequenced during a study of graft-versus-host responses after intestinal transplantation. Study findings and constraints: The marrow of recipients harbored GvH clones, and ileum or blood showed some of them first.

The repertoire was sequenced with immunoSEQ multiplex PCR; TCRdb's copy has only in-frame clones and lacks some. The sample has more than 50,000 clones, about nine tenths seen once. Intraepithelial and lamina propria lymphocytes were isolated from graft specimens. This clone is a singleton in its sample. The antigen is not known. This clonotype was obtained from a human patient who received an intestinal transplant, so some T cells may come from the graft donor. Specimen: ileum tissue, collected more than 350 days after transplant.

CDR3 DNA: TGTGCTAGTGGCCTCGGACAGGGTCAGAAGGATACGCAGTATTTT. Its translation: CASGLGQGQKDTQYF. V usage is TRBV12-5 and J usage is TRBJ2-3; 8 nucleotides line up with TRBD1. This CDR3 contains 15 residues. J lost 6 bases, V lost 6 bases, and 11 bases had no gene match. CDR1 and CDR2 from the germline V gene are LGHNT and FRNRAP.